The 30 T cell receptor beta chains reported below all come from one sample, sequenced in a study of shared T cell receptors in the human thymus. This table comes from immunoSEQ multiplex PCR, and its TCRdb copy is limited to in-frame clones, with some not included. Among hundreds of thousands of clones listed, roughly 90% were seen once. These data also formed part of another study, on human thymus T cells.

The sample consisted of thymocytes. The receptors stem from a boy younger than two with a congenital heart defect.

This chain joins TRBV5-1 and TRBJ2-3, with 9 bases aligning to TRBD1. The CDR3 totals 15 residues. Germline V gene data show CDR1 as SGHRS and CDR2 as YFSETQ. The trim removed 3 bases at V and 3 bases at J, leaving 5 bases unmatched. Here the CDR3 DNA reads TGCGCCAGCAGCTGCCGGGACAGGGAGACAGATACGCAGTATTTT. As protein: CASSCRDRETDTQYF.

The chain combines TRBV25-1 with TRBJ2-5; 7 bases agree with TRBD1. Per germline, CDR1 MGHDK and CDR2 SYGVNS. The CDR3 contains 13 residues. With V trimmed by 8 bases and J by 1 base, 4 bases remained unmatched. CDR3 sequence (DNA): TGTGCCAGCGACGACAGGGCCCAAGAGACCCAGTACTTC. Residues: CASDDRAQETQYF.

CDR3 sequence: CASSFYAGELFF. DNA for the CDR3: TGTGCCAGCAGCTTTTATGCCGGGGAGCTGTTTTTT. The chain has TRBV7-3 and TRBJ2-2; D is unresolved. CDR1 is SGHTA, CDR2 FQGTGA, per germline. Trimming pared 3 bases from V and 6 bases from J, leaving 5 bases between. The CDR3 contains 12 residues.

This chain uses TRBV5-8 with TRBJ2-7; TRBD2 is a possible D gene (6 bases). CDR1 SGHTS and CDR2 YDEGEE come from the germline V gene. The CDR3 has 16 residues. V lost 1 base and J lost 1, with 15 bases in between. The CDR3 reads CASSLLVGAGSYEQYF. Written as DNA, the CDR3 is TGTGCCAGCAGCTTGCTGGTTGGGGCGGGATCCTACGAGCAGTACTTC.

In DNA form, the CDR3 reads TGCGCCAGCAGCCTCCTACGCGGAGAGACCCAGTACTTC. It specifies CASSLLRGETQYF. The chain has TRBV4-1 and TRBJ2-5; no firm D call. Trimming stripped 4 bases from V and 4 bases from J, with 10 bases between. Per germline, CDR1 MGHRA and CDR2 YSYEKL. This CDR3 has 13 amino acids.

In regard to this clone: The junction departs from the called germline gene at one end, perhaps through a read error. The rearrangement uses TRBV20-1 and TRBJ2-5, with D possibly TRBD1 on 5 matching bases. Germline V gives CDR1 DFQATT, CDR2 SNEGSKA (reference sequence). CDR3 length equals 11 residues. As DNA, the CDR3 is TGCAGTGCTGGAGACAGTGAGACCCAGTACTTC. This codes for CSAGDSETQYF.

The rearrangement links TRBV27 to TRBJ2-1, with 9 bases aligning to TRBD1. Germline V gene lookup returns CDR1 MNHEY and CDR2 SMNVEV (reference sequence). V shed 4 bases and J 8 bases; nucleotides not matched to a gene: 3. The CDR3 runs 13 residues. The CDR3 DNA is TGTGCCAGCAGTTGGGACAGGGTCTATGAGCAGTTCTTC. This codes for CASSWDRVYEQFF.

The chain joins TRBV30 to TRBJ2-1, with a possible D match to TRBD2 (5 bases). The CDR3 extends over 12 amino acids. Germline V CDR1 and CDR2: GTSNPN, SVGIG (reference sequence). The germline V and J ends were trimmed by 3 bases and 8 bases, with 11 bases remaining between them. CDR3 in DNA: TGTGCCTGGAGGTTAGCGTGGCATGAGCAGTTCTTC. Translated: CAWRLAWHEQFF.

The chain joins TRBV6-5 to TRBJ2-5, with D unresolved. The CDR3 sequence is 13 residues long. Looked up from germline, CDR1 is MNHEY and CDR2 is SVGAGI. V lost 0 bases and J 5 bases, leaving 7 bases between the germline ends. CDR3 sequence (DNA): TGTGCCAGCAGTTACTCTGCCCGGGAGACCCAGTACTTC. This sequence encodes CASSYSARETQYF.

This clone showed up just once. The CDR3 bases are TGTGCCAGCAGCTCCCAGGGAAGTGCAGATACGCAGTATTTT. It codes for CASSSQGSADTQYF. J is TRBJ2-3 and V is TRBV5-6; tentatively, D is TRBD1 (5 bases). The V gene's germline CDR1 is SGHDT and CDR2 YYEEEE. V lost 3 bases and J lost 4, with 12 bases in between. The CDR3 is 14 residues long.

This chain connects TRBV4-2 to TRBJ2-3, with TRBD2 matching 16 bases. After removal of 3 bases from V and 10 bases from J, the junction contained 10 bases not matched to a gene. From germline, CDR1 is LGHNA and CDR2 YNFKEQ. There are 17 residues in the CDR3. The CDR3: CASSHGTSGRGDGSQYF. The CDR3 nucleotides read TGTGCCAGCAGCCATGGGACTAGCGGGAGGGGGGACGGGTCGCAGTATTTT.

The rearrangement joins TRBV6-6 to TRBJ2-1, with D perhaps matching TRBD2 (6 bases). The germline V gene encodes CDR1 MNHNY and CDR2 SVGAGI (reference sequence). The CDR3 totals 15 residues. The V and J ends lost 5 bases and 2 bases respectively, with 13 bases between them. The CDR3 sequence: CASSAPGTPYNEQFF. CDR3 DNA sequence: TGTGCCAGCAGTGCCCCCGGGACTCCCTACAATGAGCAGTTCTTC.

The rearrangement uses TRBV30 and TRBJ2-2; perhaps TRBD1 as D (6 bases). Germline V gene sequence: CDR1 GTSNPN, CDR2 SVGIG (reference sequence). With 0 bases removed from V and 3 bases from J, the gap between germline ends came to 11 bases. The CDR3 is made up of 15 amino acids. The chain's CDR3 is CAWSVTGHYTGELFF. The CDR3 DNA reads TGTGCCTGGAGTGTTACAGGGCATTACACCGGGGAGCTGTTTTTT.

The rearrangement uses TRBV7-8 and TRBJ2-7; TRBD2 might be the D (6 bases). CDR1 SGHVS and CDR2 FQNEAQ come from the germline V gene. The CDR3 has 14 residues. V was cut by 5 bases and J by 3 bases, with 14 bases left in between. In DNA, the CDR3 is TGTGCCAGCAGCCCTCTGGAGGGTAACTACGAGCAGTACTTC. Its protein is CASSPLEGNYEQYF.

V is TRBV5-1 and J is TRBJ1-4, with a possible D match to TRBD1 (5 bases). The germline V and J ends were trimmed by 1 base and 7 bases, with 14 bases remaining between them. Germline V CDR1 and CDR2: SGHRS, YFSETQ. CDR3 length equals 15 residues. CDR3 region: CASSLNQGNSEKLFF. Here the CDR3 DNA reads TGCGCCAGCAGCTTGAACCAGGGAAATAGTGAAAAACTGTTTTTT.

This chain uses TRBV27 with TRBJ1-4; the match to TRBD1 covers 7 bases. Per the germline V gene, CDR1 is MNHEY and CDR2 is SMNVEV (reference sequence). J gave up 5 bases and V 2 bases, and 2 bases lay outside the gene matches. The CDR3 runs 14 residues. This chain's CDR3 is CASSLTRGNEKLFF. The CDR3 DNA is TGTGCCAGCAGTTTAACCAGGGGGAATGAAAAACTGTTTTTT.

The V and J genes are TRBV6-1 and TRBJ2-3, with TRBD1 as a possible D gene (6 bases). The germline gives CDR1 MNHNS, CDR2 SASEGT. This CDR3 region has 15 residues. V was cut by 4 bases and J by 6 bases, with 17 bases left in between. CDR3: CASSGPSEGEDTQYF. In nucleotides, the CDR3 is TGTGCCAGCAGTGGACCTAGTGAGGGGGAGGATACGCAGTATTTT.

This chain uses TRBV7-2 with TRBJ2-7; D unresolved. V lost 1 base, J lost 2 bases, and 15 bases lay in between. From germline, CDR1 is SGHTA and CDR2 FQGNSA. The CDR3 spans 16 residues. CDR3 region: CASSLGPHYTPYEQYF. The CDR3 nucleotides read TGTGCCAGCAGCTTAGGGCCCCACTACACTCCCTACGAGCAGTACTTC.

V and J are TRBV7-2 and TRBJ2-7; 8 positions match TRBD2. J gave up 7 bases and V 5 bases, and 7 bases lay outside the gene matches. This CDR3 has 13 amino acids. Germline V lookup: CDR1 SGHTA, CDR2 FQGNSA. Here the CDR3 reads CASSPGGRAEQYF. The DNA of the CDR3 is TGTGCCAGCAGCCCGGGGGGGAGGGCAGAGCAGTACTTC.

The chain uses TRBV27 and TRBJ1-5; D is uncertain. Trimming pared 7 bases from V and 3 bases from J, leaving 13 bases between. The CDR3 contains 14 residues. The germline CDR1 and CDR2 sequences are MNHEY and SMNVEV (reference sequence). CDR3 loop: CASTPGDDNQPQHF. CDR3 nucleotide sequence: TGTGCCAGCACCCCGGGAGACGACAATCAGCCCCAGCATTTT.

The CDR3 bases are TGCGCCAGCAGCCCCCGGGGAGTGAGGGCCGGGGAGCTGTTTTTT. This translates into CASSPRGVRAGELFF. The chain links TRBV23-1 to TRBJ2-2; TRBD2 is a possible D gene (5 bases). TRBV23-1 is an ORF for which the function is uncertain. CDR3 size: 15 residues. The V end lost 6 bases, the J end lost 6 bases, and 17 bases lay between the germline ends.

The chain couples TRBV6-6 to TRBJ2-2; 12 positions agree with TRBD1. CDR3 length: 16 residues. Germline V lookup: CDR1 MNHNY, CDR2 SVGAGI (reference sequence). After removal of 8 bases from V and 1 base from J, the junction contained 5 bases not matched to a gene. DNA of the CDR3: TGTGCCAGCGGGGACAGGGGGCGGGTGAACACCGGGGAGCTGTTTTTT. This sequence encodes CASGDRGRVNTGELFF.

This clone was found once. The chain links TRBV11-2 to TRBJ1-1, with 7 bases fitting TRBD1. This CDR3 contains 18 residues. With V trimmed by 0 bases and J by 0 bases, 10 bases remained unmatched. From germline, CDR1 is SGHAT and CDR2 FQNNGV. The CDR3 loop reads CASSLEANGDRMNTEAFF. The DNA of the CDR3 is TGTGCCAGCAGCTTAGAAGCTAACGGGGACAGAATGAACACTGAAGCTTTCTTT. Combining the CDR3 with reference TRBV11-2 and TRBJ1-1 gives the whole variable domain EAGVAQSPRYKIIEKRQSVAFWCNPISGHATLYWYQQILGQGPKLLIQFQNNGVVDDSQLPKDRFSAERLKGVDSTLKIQPAKLEDSAVYLCASSLEANGDRMNTEAFFGQGTRLTVV.

This chain connects TRBV28 to TRBJ2-5; a weak D match, TRBD1 (5 bases). The CDR3 totals 13 residues. Between the trimmed V and J ends, which lost 6 bases and 2 bases, there was a span of 10 bases. Germline CDR1 MDHEN, CDR2 SYDVKM. In DNA, the CDR3 is TGTGCCAGCAGCTGTCCAGGGCAAGAGACCCAGTACTTC. This sequence encodes CASSCPGQETQYF.

The rearrangement links TRBV19 to TRBJ2-1, with 9 bases fitting TRBD1. Trimming at V came to 1 base and at J to 9 bases, leaving 19 bases not matched to a gene. The germline V gene encodes CDR1 LNHDA and CDR2 SQIVND (reference sequence). The CDR3 is made up of 19 amino acids. CDR3 nucleotide sequence: TGTGCCAGTAGTATAGTGGGGGACAGGGTATTACGTCCGCCCTGTGAGCAGTTCTTC. Translating gives CASSIVGDRVLRPPCEQFF.

J is TRBJ2-7 and V is TRBV4-3; 8 nucleotides agree with TRBD1. Trimming cost V 3 bases and J 1 base; bases outside gene matches: 8. There are 16 residues in the CDR3. Germline V lookup: CDR1 LGHNA, CDR2 YSLEER. The CDR3 region has the DNA TGCGCCAGCAGCCAGGACAGTGGGACAGGTTCCTACGAGCAGTACTTC. It yields the protein CASSQDSGTGSYEQYF.

The chain combines TRBV25-1 with TRBJ2-1; 7 positions agree with TRBD1. There are 14 residues in the CDR3. Trimming removed 7 bases from V and 4 bases from J; junction bases left unmatched: 7. In germline, CDR1 is MGHDK, CDR2 SYGVNS. The CDR3 is CASIRGGQYNEQFF. The CDR3 nucleotides read TGTGCCAGCATCCGTGGGGGACAGTACAATGAGCAGTTCTTC.

The J gene is TRBJ2-7, the V gene TRBV27; the D gene is possibly TRBD1 (6 bases). Between the trimmed V and J ends, which lost 4 bases and 7 bases, there was a span of 20 bases. CDR1 is MNHEY, CDR2 SMNVEV, per germline (reference sequence). The CDR3 runs to 15 residues. CDR3 nucleotides: TGTGCCAGCAGTTCGGTCCCGGACAGCTCGGGGGAGCAGTACTTC. This sequence encodes CASSSVPDSSGEQYF.

V usage is TRBV7-9 and J usage is TRBJ2-5; 10 bases are a match to TRBD2. This CDR3 is 16 amino acids long. Germline V gene lookup returns CDR1 SEHNR and CDR2 FQNEAQ (reference sequence). The V and J ends lost 5 bases and 3 bases, in that order; junction bases with no gene match: 9. CDR3 nucleotide sequence: TGTGCCAGCAGCATCCCCCCTAGCGGGAGCAAAGAGACCCAGTACTTC. This translates into CASSIPPSGSKETQYF.

The genes are TRBV14 and TRBJ2-3, with D uncertain. The germline V and J ends were trimmed by 0 bases and 2 bases, with 12 bases remaining between them. Germline V gene lookup returns CDR1 SGHDN and CDR2 FVKESK. The CDR3 has 16 amino acids. The CDR3 protein is CASSQESRQITDTQYF. The CDR3 DNA reads TGTGCCAGCAGCCAAGAAAGCAGGCAAATCACAGATACGCAGTATTTT. The whole variable domain, filled in from reference TRBV14 and TRBJ2-3, reads EAGVTQFPSHSVIEKGQTVTLRCDPISGHDNLYWYRRVMGKEIKFLLHFVKESKQDESGMPNNRFLAERTGGTYSTLKVQPAELEDSGVYFCASSQESRQITDTQYFGPGTRLTVL.